The sequence of this T cell receptor (beta chain) was determined in a study of T cells in Graves' hyperthyroidism and ophthalmopathy. It was RNA transcripts that yielded the amplified TCR beta CDR3 regions. First-round RT-PCR with HTBI primers amplified the TCR CDR3 region. A single record per CDR3 protein comes from TCRdb applying MiXCR to the multiplex PCR reads. The table has 350,000 to 450,000 distinct CDR3 sequences, approximately 15% seen once; the top ten hold more than 9.5%. Graves' hyperthyroidism without ophthalmopathy progression within 18 months was termed stable. CDR1 is SGHDT and CDR2 is YYEEEE in the germline V gene. Trimming removed 3 bases from V and 4 bases from J, with 13 bases in between. This CDR3 has 14 residues.

The chain uses TRBV5-6 and TRBJ1-1; possibly TRBD1 for D (5 bases). Sequencing input: blood. The TCR was taken from a woman in her fifties or sixties with Graves' hyperthyroidism. CDR3 amino acids: CASSSPGGGTEAFF. As DNA, the CDR3 is TGTGCCAGCAGCTCGCCTGGGGGGGGCACTGAAGCTTTCTTT. Full variable domain (missing parts from reference TRBV5-6 and TRBJ1-1): DAGVTQSPTHLIKTRGQQVTLRCSPKSGHDTVSWYQQALGQGPQFIFQYYEEEERQRGNFPDRFSGHQFPNYSSELNVNALLLGDSALYLCASSSPGGGTEAFFGQGTRLTVV.